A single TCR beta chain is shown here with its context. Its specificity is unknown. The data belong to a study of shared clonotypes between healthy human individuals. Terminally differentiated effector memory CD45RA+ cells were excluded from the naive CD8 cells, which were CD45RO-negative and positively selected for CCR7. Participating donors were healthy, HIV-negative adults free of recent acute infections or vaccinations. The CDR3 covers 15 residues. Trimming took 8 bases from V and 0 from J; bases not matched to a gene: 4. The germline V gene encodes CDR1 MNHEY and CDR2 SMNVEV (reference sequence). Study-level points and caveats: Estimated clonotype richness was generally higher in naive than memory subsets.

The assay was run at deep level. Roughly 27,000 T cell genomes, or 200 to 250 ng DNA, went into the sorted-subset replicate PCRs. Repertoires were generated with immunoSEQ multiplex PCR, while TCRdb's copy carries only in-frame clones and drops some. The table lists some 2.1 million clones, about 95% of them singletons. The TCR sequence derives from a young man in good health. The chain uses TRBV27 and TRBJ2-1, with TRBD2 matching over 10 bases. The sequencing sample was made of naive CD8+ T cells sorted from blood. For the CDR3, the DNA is TGTGCCAGCGACCTAGCGGGAGCCTCCTACAATGAGCAGTTCTTC. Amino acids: CASDLAGASYNEQFF.